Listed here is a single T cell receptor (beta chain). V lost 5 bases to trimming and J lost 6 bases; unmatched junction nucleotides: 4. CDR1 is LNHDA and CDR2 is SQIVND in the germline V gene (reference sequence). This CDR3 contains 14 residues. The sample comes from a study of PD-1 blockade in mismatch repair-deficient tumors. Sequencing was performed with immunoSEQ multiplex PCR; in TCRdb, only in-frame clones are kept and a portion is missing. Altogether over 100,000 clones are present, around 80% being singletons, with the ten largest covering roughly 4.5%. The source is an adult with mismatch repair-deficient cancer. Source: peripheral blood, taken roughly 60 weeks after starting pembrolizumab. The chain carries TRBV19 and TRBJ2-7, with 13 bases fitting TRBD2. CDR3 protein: CASSWTSGSAEQYF. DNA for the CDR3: TGTGCCAGTAGTTGGACTAGCGGGAGTGCCGAGCAGTACTTC.